This T cell receptor (beta chain) comes out of a study of CD8+CD57+ T cells in acquired aplastic anemia. TCR beta VDJ and CDR3 profiles were obtained from a genomic DNA template. TCRdb fed the reads into MiXCR, producing one record per CDR3 protein. This sample has under 200,000 distinct CDR3 sequences, with roughly 63% found just once. This CDR3 comprises 13 residues. V was shortened by 2 bases and J by 5 bases, with 8 bases between the two germline ends. The germline V gene has CDR1 SGDLS and CDR2 YYNGEE. Source material: sorted CD4+, CD8+, or CD8+CD57+ T cells (not recorded which) from PBMCs. The rearrangement links TRBV9 to TRBJ2-1, with no clear D. The clonotype was recovered from a human donor in good health. This CDR3 is CASSVLEHNEQFF. The CDR3 DNA reads TGTGCCAGCAGCGTCCTGGAACACAATGAGCAGTTCTTC.